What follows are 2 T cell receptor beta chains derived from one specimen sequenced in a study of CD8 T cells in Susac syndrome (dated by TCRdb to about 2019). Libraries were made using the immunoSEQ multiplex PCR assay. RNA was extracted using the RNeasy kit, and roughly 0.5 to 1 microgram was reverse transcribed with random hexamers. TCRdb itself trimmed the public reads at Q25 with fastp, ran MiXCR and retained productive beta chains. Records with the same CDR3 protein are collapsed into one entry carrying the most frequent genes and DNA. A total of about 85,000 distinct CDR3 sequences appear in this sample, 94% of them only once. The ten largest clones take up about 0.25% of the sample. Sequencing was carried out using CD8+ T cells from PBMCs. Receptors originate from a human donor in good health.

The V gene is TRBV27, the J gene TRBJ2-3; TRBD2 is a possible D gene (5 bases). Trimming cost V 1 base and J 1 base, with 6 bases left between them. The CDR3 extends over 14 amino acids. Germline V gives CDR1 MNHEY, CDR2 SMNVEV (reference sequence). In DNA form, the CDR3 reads TGTGCCAGCAGTTTATGGCGGGGCACAGATACGCAGTATTTT. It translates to CASSLWRGTDTQYF.

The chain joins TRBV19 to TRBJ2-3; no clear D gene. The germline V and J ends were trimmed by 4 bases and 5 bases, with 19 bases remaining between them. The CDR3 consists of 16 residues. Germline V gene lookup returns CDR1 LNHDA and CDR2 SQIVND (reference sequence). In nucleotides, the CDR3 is TGTGCCAGTAGTACAGAAGGTGGGATGGCCGGAGATACGCAGTATTTT. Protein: CASSTEGGMAGDTQYF.